This is a list of T cell receptor beta chains from one sample in a study of siplizumab effects on memory and regulatory T cells. Assay used: immunoSEQ multiplex PCR; TCRdb lists only in-frame clones, some missing. Of about 48,000 clones in the sample, roughly 87% are singletons; the top ten hold roughly 0.35%. Sequenced sample: naive CD8+ T cells sorted from blood. The receptors were gathered from a human donor in good health. The CDR3 runs from the conserved cysteine through the conserved F or W. Fields, in order: D gene, clone size, J gene, CDR3 length, V gene, CDR3 DNA, CDR3 protein. A D gene is named only where the DNA matches it firmly. A row's size may be missing; if present it is once, few, many or a size class.

D gene: NA
clone size: NA
J gene: TRBJ1-5
CDR3 length: 13
V gene: TRBV7-9
CDR3 DNA: TGTGCCAGCAGTTACTTTGTAGGTCAGCCCCAGCATTTT
CDR3 protein: CASSYFVGQPQHF

D gene: NA
clone size: NA
J gene: TRBJ2-7
CDR3 length: 14
V gene: TRBV27
CDR3 DNA: TGTGCCAGCAGTTTCCAGACTGGGTCCTACGAGCAGTACTTC
CDR3 protein: CASSFQTGSYEQYF

D gene: NA
clone size: once
J gene: TRBJ2-3
CDR3 length: 17
V gene: TRBV7-6
CDR3 DNA: TGTGCCAGCAGCCCTGCCGGTGGGGACCCGGGGTTAGATACGCAGTATTTT
CDR3 protein: CASSPAGGDPGLDTQYF

D gene: TRBD2
clone size: NA
J gene: TRBJ2-1
CDR3 length: 15
V gene: TRBV10-2
CDR3 DNA: TGCGCCAGCAAGCCGGGACTAGCGTCCCTGGGTGAGCAGTTCTTC
CDR3 protein: CASKPGLASLGEQFF

D gene: TRBD2
clone size: NA
J gene: TRBJ2-7
CDR3 length: 14
V gene: TRBV27
CDR3 DNA: TGTGCCAGCAGTTATACCGGGACTAACTACGAGCAGTACTTC
CDR3 protein: CASSYTGTNYEQYF

D gene: NA
clone size: NA
J gene: TRBJ2-7
CDR3 length: 14
V gene: TRBV27
CDR3 DNA: TGTGCCAGCGCATTGGTACAGATCACCTACGAGCAGTACTTC
CDR3 protein: CASALVQITYEQYF

D gene: TRBD2
clone size: once
J gene: TRBJ2-2
CDR3 length: 16
V gene: TRBV6-6
CDR3 DNA: TGTGCCAGCAGTCAGACTAGCGGCGAATATACCGGGGAGCTGTTTTTT
CDR3 protein: CASSQTSGEYTGELFF

D gene: TRBD1
clone size: NA
J gene: TRBJ1-5
CDR3 length: 15
V gene: TRBV7-9
CDR3 DNA: TGTGCCAGCAGCTCGGACAGGGGCGTAGATCAGCCCCAGCATTTT
CDR3 protein: CASSSDRGVDQPQHF

D gene: TRBD1
clone size: NA
J gene: TRBJ2-7
CDR3 length: 15
V gene: TRBV27
CDR3 DNA: TGTGCCAGCAGTTTGGATCAGGGACAGAAGTACGAGCAGTACTTC
CDR3 protein: CASSLDQGQKYEQYF

D gene: TRBD2
clone size: NA
J gene: TRBJ2-5
CDR3 length: 14
V gene: TRBV29-1
CDR3 DNA: TGCAGCGTTGAAAGGGCTAGCGGGGGCTTGACCCAGTACTTC
CDR3 protein: CSVERASGGLTQYF

D gene: NA
clone size: NA
J gene: TRBJ2-7
CDR3 length: 13
V gene: TRBV6-1
CDR3 DNA: TGTGCCACCGACTACGGCATAAAATGGGAGCAGTACTTC
CDR3 protein: CATDYGIKWEQYF

D gene: NA
clone size: NA
J gene: TRBJ2-5
CDR3 length: 15
V gene: TRBV6-5
CDR3 DNA: TGTGCCAGCAGCCTACTGGGGGCGAACCAAGAGACCCAGTACTTC
CDR3 protein: CASSLLGANQETQYF

D gene: NA
clone size: NA
J gene: TRBJ1-2
CDR3 length: 12
V gene: TRBV7-3
CDR3 DNA: TGTGCCAGCAGCCCTACGAACGGCGACTACACCTTC
CDR3 protein: CASSPTNGDYTF

D gene: TRBD2
clone size: NA
J gene: TRBJ2-1
CDR3 length: 16
V gene: TRBV5-1
CDR3 DNA: TGCGCCAGCAGCTTTTTAGCGGGAGGGACTGGTAATGAGCAGTTCTTC
CDR3 protein: CASSFLAGGTGNEQFF

D gene: TRBD2
clone size: NA
J gene: TRBJ2-2
CDR3 length: 15
V gene: TRBV7-3
CDR3 DNA: TGTGCCAGCAGCCCCCTTGCGGGAGGCACCGGGGAGCTGTTTTTT
CDR3 protein: CASSPLAGGTGELFF

D gene: TRBD1
clone size: NA
J gene: TRBJ2-1
CDR3 length: 15
V gene: TRBV11-2
CDR3 DNA: TGTGCCAGCAGCTCCCGGGACAGGGTCTACAATGAGCAGTTCTTC
CDR3 protein: CASSSRDRVYNEQFF

D gene: NA
clone size: once
J gene: TRBJ1-5
CDR3 length: 16
V gene: TRBV6-1
CDR3 DNA: TGTGCCAGCAGCGAACTCCAGGGGTTCGGCAATCAGCCCCAGCATTTT
CDR3 protein: CASSELQGFGNQPQHF

D gene: TRBD1
clone size: once
J gene: TRBJ2-6
CDR3 length: 18
V gene: TRBV7-8
CDR3 DNA: TGTGCCAGCAGCTTAGTCCCAGGGGGCCCGTCTGGGGCCAACGTCCTGACTTTC
CDR3 protein: CASSLVPGGPSGANVLTF

D gene: NA
clone size: NA
J gene: TRBJ1-2
CDR3 length: 16
V gene: TRBV7-2
CDR3 DNA: TGTGCCAGCAGCTTAGACCGACGGTTGGGCAACTATGGCTACACCTTC
CDR3 protein: CASSLDRRLGNYGYTF

D gene: NA
clone size: NA
J gene: TRBJ1-1
CDR3 length: 14
V gene: TRBV9
CDR3 DNA: TGTGCCAGCAGCTGGGCAGAGGTGTCCACTGAAGCTTTCTTT
CDR3 protein: CASSWAEVSTEAFF

D gene: NA
clone size: NA
J gene: TRBJ2-7
CDR3 length: 14
V gene: TRBV11-2
CDR3 DNA: TGTGCCAGCAGCCAAGGTTTTGAGGGTTACGAGCAGTACTTC
CDR3 protein: CASSQGFEGYEQYF

D gene: NA
clone size: NA
J gene: TRBJ1-1
CDR3 length: 14
V gene: TRBV4-1
CDR3 DNA: TGCGCCAGCAGCCTAGGTGGGGCGTCCACTGAAGCTTTCTTT
CDR3 protein: CASSLGGASTEAFF

D gene: NA
clone size: NA
J gene: TRBJ1-1
CDR3 length: 10
V gene: TRBV29-1
CDR3 DNA: TGCAGCGTTGTTCAGGTGGAAGCTTTCTTT
CDR3 protein: CSVVQVEAFF

D gene: NA
clone size: NA
J gene: TRBJ2-1
CDR3 length: 17
V gene: TRBV14
CDR3 DNA: TGTGCCAGCAGCCAAGATCAGGCGCGGGACTCCTACAATGAGCAGTTCTTC
CDR3 protein: CASSQDQARDSYNEQFF

D gene: TRBD2
clone size: NA
J gene: TRBJ2-1
CDR3 length: 13
V gene: TRBV27
CDR3 DNA: TGTGCCACCGGGACTAGCGGGGTCTGGGAGCAGTTCTTC
CDR3 protein: CATGTSGVWEQFF

D gene: NA
clone size: NA
J gene: TRBJ2-2
CDR3 length: 15
V gene: TRBV19
CDR3 DNA: TGTGCCAGTAGTATAGACAGTCCGAACACCGGGGAGCTGTTTTTT
CDR3 protein: CASSIDSPNTGELFF

D gene: TRBD1
clone size: NA
J gene: TRBJ1-1
CDR3 length: 12
V gene: TRBV15
CDR3 DNA: TGTGCCACCTCCCAGGGGGTCGCTGAAGCTTTCTTT
CDR3 protein: CATSQGVAEAFF